Presented here are 13 T cell receptor beta chains from one specimen sequenced in a study of beta chain features in type 1 diabetes. TCRB transcripts that were expressed got sequenced, as all of the isolated RNA had been reverse transcribed. Assay used: immunoSEQ multiplex PCR; TCRdb lists only in-frame clones, some missing. The sample yields roughly 610,000 clones, roughly a sixth seen once. What was sequenced was naive CD4+ T cells from blood. The receptors come from a man between 18 and 29 years old in good health.

The sample holds a few counts of this clone. The chain combines TRBV30 with TRBJ2-3; possible D gene TRBD1, 5 bases. Germline V CDR1 and CDR2: GTSNPN, SVGIG (reference sequence). V lost 1 base, J lost 2 bases, and 10 bases lay in between. The CDR3 consists of 14 residues. The CDR3 reads CAWSGGSLTDTQYF. The CDR3 nucleotides are TGTGCCTGGAGTGGGGGCAGTCTCACAGATACGCAGTATTTT. The entire variable domain, with the rest obtained from reference TRBV30 and TRBJ2-3, is as follows: SQTIHQWPATLVQPVGSPLSLECTVEGTSNPNLYWYRQAAGRGLQLLFYSVGIGQISSEVPQNLSASRPQDRQFILSSKKLLLSDSGFYLCAWSGGSLTDTQYFGPGTRLTVL.

The chain is built from TRBV18 and TRBJ2-2; D is unresolved. CDR1 and CDR2 from the germline V gene are KGHSH and LQKENI. This CDR3 region has 15 residues. V dropped 3 bases and J dropped 5 bases, with 13 bases sitting between them. Here the CDR3 DNA reads TGTGCCAGCTCACCTATGGAAGTTCGGACCGGGGAGCTGTTTTTT. It yields the protein CASSPMEVRTGELFF.

This clone occurred a few times. The chain links TRBV30 to TRBJ1-1; D perhaps matches TRBD1 (5 bases). CDR1 and CDR2 (germline): GTSNPN, SVGIG (reference sequence). V lost 0 bases and J 7 bases, leaving 21 bases between the germline ends. The CDR3 is made up of 16 amino acids. The CDR3 bases are TGTGCCTGGAGTGTACGGAAGGGACTATATTGGGGTGAAGCTTTCTTT. This translates into CAWSVRKGLYWGEAFF.

This clone has a handful of counts. This rearrangement joins TRBV23-1 to TRBJ1-6; D ambiguous. TRBV23-1 is treated as an ORF (open reading frame) with a function not yet certain. Trimming took off 0 bases at V and 10 bases at J, with 22 bases between the two ends. The CDR3 covers 18 residues. CDR3 bases: TGCGCCAGCAGTCAATCGGCAGTCGGAGCGGGCTCCGAATCACCCCTCCACTTT. This gives the protein CASSQSAVGAGSESPLHF.

The chain employs TRBV28 and TRBJ2-6; TRBD1 matches at 8 bases. The CDR3 loop spans 15 amino acids. The V gene's germline CDR1 is MDHEN and CDR2 SYDVKM. The ends lost 10 bases at V and 1 base at J; junction bases unmatched: 6. As DNA, the CDR3 is TGTGCCACTGAGGACAGGGATTCTGGGGCCAACGTCCTGACTTTC. It codes for CATEDRDSGANVLTF.

This chain connects TRBV29-1 to TRBJ2-7; possible D gene TRBD1, 6 bases. CDR3 size: 11 residues. From germline, CDR1 is SQVTM and CDR2 ANQGSEA. Deletions cut 3 bases from V and 6 bases from J, with 9 bases between. The CDR3: CSVDRGSEQYF. The CDR3 DNA follows: TGCAGCGTTGATAGGGGGAGCGAGCAGTACTTC.

A note on this clone: Other nucleotide sequences from this sample produce the same CDR3. The genes are TRBV5-1 and TRBJ2-5; no reliable D call. Germline V CDR1 and CDR2: SGHRS, YFSETQ. The CDR3 sequence is 13 residues long. V gave up 1 base and J gave up 2 bases, with 6 bases separating them. CDR3 region: CASSLRPQETQYF. The CDR3 DNA sequence: TGCGCCAGCAGCTTGCGACCTCAAGAGACCCAGTACTTC.

The chain carries TRBV6-4 and TRBJ1-2; D unclear. CDR1 is MRHNA, CDR2 SNTAGT, per germline. The CDR3 consists of 13 residues. Trimming stripped 3 bases from V and 10 bases from J, with 15 bases between. This chain's CDR3 is CASSEEEGLTYTF. CDR3 coding DNA: TGTGCCAGCAGTGAGGAGGAAGGCTTGACCTACACCTTC.

The J gene is TRBJ2-7, the V gene TRBV6-5; 9 nucleotides align to TRBD2. In germline, CDR1 is MNHEY, CDR2 SVGAGI. After removal of 6 bases from V and 4 bases from J, the junction contained 7 bases not matched to a gene. This CDR3 contains 14 residues. The CDR3 spells CASSPWREGYEQYF. The CDR3 nucleotides are TGTGCCAGCAGCCCCTGGCGGGAGGGGTACGAGCAGTACTTC.

The chain combines TRBV6-4 with TRBJ2-1; the D gene is possibly TRBD2 (6 bases). The V end was cut by 2 bases, the J end by 1 base, with 12 bases between. This CDR3 has 16 amino acids. Germline CDR1 reads MRHNA; CDR2 reads SNTAGT. CDR3 nucleotide sequence: TGTGCCAGCAGTGACAGTAGCGCGGGGTCCTACAATGAGCAGTTCTTC. It specifies CASSDSSAGSYNEQFF.

This clone was counted a few times. V usage is TRBV10-3 and J usage is TRBJ1-1; 9 bases fit TRBD1. Per the germline V gene, CDR1 is ENHRY and CDR2 is SYGVKD. Trimming took 9 bases from V and 3 from J; bases not matched to a gene: 8. The CDR3 has 14 residues. CDR3 protein: CAIAPDRGDTEAFF. Written as DNA, the CDR3 is TGTGCCATTGCCCCCGACAGGGGGGACACTGAAGCTTTCTTT.

V gene TRBV7-2 combines with J gene TRBJ2-7; TRBD2 might be the D (5 bases). The CDR3 has 15 residues. Germline CDR1 is SGHTA and CDR2 is FQGNSA. V was cut by 0 bases and J by 1 base, with 10 bases left in between. In nucleotides, the CDR3 is TGTGCCAGCAGCTTAGCGGGAGCCGGTTCCTACGAGCAGTACTTC. Encoded protein: CASSLAGAGSYEQYF. The entire variable domain, with the rest obtained from reference TRBV7-2 and TRBJ2-7, is as follows: GAGVSQSPSNKVTEKGKDVELRCDPISGHTALYWYRQSLGQGLEFLIYFQGNSAPDKSGLPSDRFSAERTGGSVSTLTIQRTQQEDSAVYLCASSLAGAGSYEQYFGPGTRLTVT.

In its sample, this clone was seen a few times. V usage is TRBV7-2 and J usage is TRBJ2-7; no reliable D call. CDR3 size: 15 residues. V shed 3 bases and J shed 0 bases, with 12 bases lying between them. Germline V gene sequence: CDR1 SGHTA, CDR2 FQGNSA. Here the CDR3 reads CASSFDNSASYEQYF. In DNA, the CDR3 is TGTGCCAGCAGCTTCGACAACTCCGCCTCCTACGAGCAGTACTTC.